Below are 15 T cell receptor beta chains sequenced from a single sample in a study of blood T cell repertoires in COVID-19. This table comes from immunoSEQ multiplex PCR, and its TCRdb copy is limited to in-frame clones, with some not included. This table holds approximately 150,000 clones, over 70% found once. The material sequenced was peripheral blood. These TCRs come from a woman aged 70-85 years who had recovered from COVID-19.

The J gene is TRBJ2-7, the V gene TRBV6-5; 7 bases agree with TRBD2. CDR1 and CDR2 from the germline V gene are MNHEY and SVGAGI. This CDR3 has 14 amino acids. Trimming at V came to 2 bases and at J to 6 bases, leaving 7 bases not matched to a gene. The CDR3 sequence is CASSYGVGGLEQYF. DNA for the CDR3: TGTGCCAGCAGTTACGGGGTGGGAGGGCTCGAGCAGTACTTC.

The rearrangement joins TRBV3-1 (or the pseudogene TRBV3-2) to TRBJ2-2; no reliable D call. CDR3 length: 11 residues. V lost 5 bases and J 5 bases, leaving 3 bases between the germline ends. The germline gives CDR1 LGHDT, CDR2 YNNKEL (reference sequence). The CDR3 DNA reads TGTGCCAGCAGCACTACCGGGGAGCTGTTTTTT. Its translation is CASSTTGELFF.

This sequence joins TRBV7-6 and TRBJ1-5; possible D gene TRBD1, 5 bases. The CDR3 extends over 15 amino acids. V was pared by 7 bases and J by 4 bases, with 17 bases between. Germline loops: CDR1 SGHVS, CDR2 FNYEAQ. Here the CDR3 DNA reads TGTGCCAGCACCCCCGGGGGAGGGCCGAATCAGCCCCAGCATTTT. Amino acids: CASTPGGGPNQPQHF.

The table lists this clone with a few counts. This chain links TRBV7-2 with TRBJ1-5, with 8 bases lining up with TRBD1. CDR1 is SGHTA and CDR2 is FQGNSA in the germline V gene. V lost 5 bases and J lost 6; bases outside the gene matches: 6. The CDR3 has 14 residues. Here the CDR3 reads CASSPQGGGQPQHF. The DNA for the CDR3 is TGTGCCAGCAGCCCACAGGGGGGAGGTCAGCCCCAGCATTTT.

The rearrangement uses TRBV19 and TRBJ1-5; 7 bases are a match to TRBD1. The CDR3 sequence is 16 residues long. Germline V gene sequence: CDR1 LNHDA, CDR2 SQIVND (reference sequence). Trimming at V came to 5 bases and at J to 2 bases, leaving 9 bases not matched to a gene. This CDR3 reads CASSLLRGQGNQPQHF. The CDR3 DNA follows: TGTGCCAGTAGTTTACTACGAGGACAGGGCAATCAGCCCCAGCATTTT.

The chain joins TRBV5-1 to TRBJ1-1; D may be TRBD1 (6 bases). Germline V lookup: CDR1 SGHRS, CDR2 YFSETQ. Trimming removed 1 base from V and 5 bases from J, with 15 bases in between. The CDR3 covers 15 residues. CDR3 amino acids: CASSLTGQGRTEAFF. The CDR3 coding sequence is TGCGCCAGCAGCTTGACAGGCCAGGGGAGAACTGAAGCTTTCTTT. Combining the CDR3 with reference TRBV5-1 and TRBJ1-1 gives the whole variable domain KAGVTQTPRYLIKTRGQQVTLSCSPISGHRSVSWYQQTPGQGLQFLFEYFSETQRNKGNFPGRFSGRQFSNSRSEMNVSTLELGDSALYLCASSLTGQGRTEAFFGQGTRLTVV.

The V gene is TRBV21-1, the J gene TRBJ1-4; the table's D call of TRBD1 was not tested on the DNA. TRBV21-1 is labeled a pseudogene. The CDR3 has 14 residues. CDR3 region: CATFLNRPGEKLFF. The CDR3 DNA follows: TGTGCCACCTTCCTGAACCGTCCAGGTGAAAAACTGTTTTTT.

The chain employs TRBV12-3 or TRBV12-4 and TRBJ1-3, with D uncertain. The CDR3 spans 13 residues. V dropped 5 bases and J dropped 2 bases, with 7 bases sitting between them. Here the CDR3 reads CASSLSAGNTIYF. The CDR3 DNA sequence: TGTGCCAGCAGTCTTTCGGCTGGAAACACCATATATTTT.

The gene calls are TRBV3-1 (or the pseudogene TRBV3-2) and TRBJ2-7, with 9 bases lining up with TRBD1. With V trimmed by 3 bases and J by 3 bases, 6 bases remained unmatched. This CDR3 contains 15 residues. Germline V gene data show CDR1 as LGHDT and CDR2 as YNNKEL (reference sequence). The CDR3 sequence is CASSHQDRGSYEQYF. DNA of the CDR3: TGTGCCAGCAGCCATCAGGACAGGGGAAGCTACGAGCAGTACTTC.

J is TRBJ2-3 and V is TRBV27; D unclear. V was clipped by 5 bases and J by 2 bases, with 11 bases between them. Germline V lookup: CDR1 MNHEY, CDR2 SMNVEV (reference sequence). The CDR3 length is 14 residues. CDR3 sequence: CASSPWQNTDTQYF. In DNA form, the CDR3 reads TGTGCCAGCAGTCCTTGGCAGAACACAGATACGCAGTATTTT.

This chain joins TRBV10-3 and TRBJ1-2; D call uncertain. Trimming took off 4 bases at V and 13 bases at J, with 16 bases between the two ends. This CDR3 is 12 amino acids long. The germline gives CDR1 ENHRY, CDR2 SYGVKD. The CDR3 coding sequence is TGTGCCATCAGTGTCGCCGACGCGGTGTTCACCTTC. As protein: CAISVADAVFTF.

The V call is TRBV6-2 or TRBV6-3, the J call TRBJ2-5; no clear D. Looked up from germline, CDR1 is MNHEY and CDR2 is SVGEGT. The CDR3 has 11 amino acids. Trimming pared 6 bases from V and 4 bases from J, leaving 6 bases between. In DNA, the CDR3 is TGTGCCAGCAGCCGCAGAGAGACCCAGTACTTC. It yields the protein CASSRRETQYF.

The chain is built from TRBV4-2 and TRBJ1-2; D perhaps matches TRBD1 (6 bases). V gave up 0 bases and J gave up 4 bases, with 15 bases separating them. CDR1 is LGHNA and CDR2 is YNFKEQ in the germline V gene. This CDR3 region has 16 residues. Here the CDR3 reads CASSQEDRQVLYGYTF. CDR3 DNA: TGTGCCAGCAGCCAAGAGGACAGACAGGTCCTCTATGGCTACACCTTC.

CDR3 protein: CASSYPTPLGDEQYF. CDR3 bases: TGTGCCAGCAGTTACCCGACGCCCCTAGGGGACGAGCAGTACTTC. The J gene is TRBJ2-7, the V gene TRBV6-6; a weak D match, TRBD1 (5 bases). The CDR3 spans 15 residues. Germline CDR1 is MNHNY and CDR2 is SVGAGI (reference sequence). The germline V and J ends were trimmed by 2 bases and 5 bases, with 16 bases remaining between them.

The chain recombines TRBV9 with TRBJ1-2, with 7 nucleotides matching TRBD1. The CDR3 length is 15 residues. Germline CDR1 and CDR2: SGDLS and YYNGEE. The V segment lost 4 bases and the J segment 0 bases; nucleotides outside the gene matches: 6. CDR3 sequence (DNA): TGTGCCAGCAGCCCCCGACAGGGAGCTAACTATGGCTACACCTTC. It encodes CASSPRQGANYGYTF. The complete variable domain, with remaining parts taken from reference TRBV9 and TRBJ1-2, reads DSGVTQTPKHLITATGQRVTLRCSPRSGDLSVYWYQQSLDQGLQFLIQYYNGEERAKGNILERFSAQQFPDLHSELNLSSLELGDSALYFCASSPRQGANYGYTFGSGTRLTVV.